The 26 T cell receptor beta chains presented below share a single source sample, sequenced in a study of blood T cells in healthy people across ages. A sample-barcoded 5' primer and a J-beta primer mix were used in a second PCR of roughly 7 to 11 cycles. From the 5' RACE reads, TCRdb called clonotypes with MiXCR, one entry per CDR3 protein. The sample carries roughly 1,000,000 distinct CDR3 sequences, under 30% recorded once. These data also featured in a second study, about T cells of mothers and their children.

Sequencing was done on a sample of blood. These receptors were obtained from a girl between 2 and 10 years old in good health.

This clonotype was counted between two and nine times. The V and J genes are TRBV7-8 and TRBJ2-5; 8 bases map to TRBD1. Trimming removed 0 bases from V and 5 bases from J; junction bases left unmatched: 14. This CDR3 has 18 amino acids. From germline, CDR1 is SGHVS and CDR2 FQNEAQ. The DNA for the CDR3 is TGTGCCAGCAGCTTAGCCCCGCGGGGACAGGCCCGAGGGGAGACCCAGTACTTC. Translated: CASSLAPRGQARGETQYF. Looking up the rest from reference TRBV7-8 and TRBJ2-5 gives the full variable domain: GAGVSQSPRYKVAKRGQDVALRCDPISGHVSLFWYQQALGQGPEFLTYFQNEAQLDKSGLPSDRFFAERPEGSVSTLKIQRTQQEDSAVYLCASSLAPRGQARGETQYFGPGTRLLVL.

This clonotype was detected ten times or more. The CDR3 loop reads CSARTSYEQYF. In DNA form, the CDR3 reads TGCAGTGCTAGAACTAGCTACGAGCAGTACTTC. J is TRBJ2-7 and V is TRBV20-1, with D possibly matching TRBD2 (5 bases). The CDR3 runs 11 residues. Germline loops: CDR1 DFQATT, CDR2 SNEGSKA (reference sequence). Between the trimmed V and J ends, which lost 2 bases and 3 bases, there was a span of 5 bases.

This chain uses TRBV7-9 with TRBJ2-4, with D possibly being TRBD1 or TRBD2 (5 bases each). The CDR3 runs to 14 residues. Germline V gene sequence: CDR1 SEHNR, CDR2 FQNEAQ (reference sequence). V was shortened by 0 bases and J by 12 bases, with 15 bases between the two germline ends. CDR3 region: CASSLATARGDQYF. The CDR3 nucleotides are TGTGCCAGCAGCTTAGCCACAGCTCGAGGGGATCAGTACTTC.

This chain uses TRBV12-3 or TRBV12-4 with TRBJ1-1; 9 nucleotides agree with TRBD1. This CDR3 contains 17 residues. Losses at the gene ends were 3 bases for V and 0 bases for J; bases not matched to a gene: 8. The CDR3 bases are TGTGCCAGCAGTTTTGGCGGGACAGGGTTTATGAACACTGAAGCTTTCTTT. Translation: CASSFGGTGFMNTEAFF.

CDR3 coding DNA: TGCAGTGCGCCCCCGGGACAGGCGGCTGGCTACACCTTC. It specifies CSAPPGQAAGYTF. This chain uses TRBV20-1 with TRBJ1-2; 8 nucleotides match TRBD1. This CDR3 is built from 13 residues. V lost 6 bases and J lost 7; bases outside the gene matches: 10. Germline assignment: CDR1 DFQATT and CDR2 SNEGSKA (reference sequence).

This clonotype has a count of ten or more. The rearrangement joins TRBV20-1 to TRBJ2-5; D is possibly TRBD1 or TRBD2 (6 bases each). The V and J ends lost 5 bases and 5 bases respectively, with 18 bases between them. CDR3 length: 14 residues. CDR1 and CDR2 from the germline V gene are DFQATT and SNEGSKA (reference sequence). The CDR3 is CSAGGRAQVETQYF. The CDR3 DNA is TGCAGTGCTGGGGGGCGAGCCCAGGTTGAGACCCAGTACTTC.

This clonotype has more than one count but fewer than ten. V is TRBV7-8 and J is TRBJ1-1, with TRBD1 matching over 7 bases. This CDR3 region has 15 residues. V was clipped by 2 bases and J by 5 bases; unmatched bases: 8. The V gene's germline CDR1 is SGHVS and CDR2 FQNEAQ. The CDR3 protein is CASSLWVSGGTEAFF. The CDR3 DNA is TGTGCCAGCAGCTTATGGGTTTCAGGGGGGACTGAAGCTTTCTTT. Full variable domain (missing parts from reference TRBV7-8 and TRBJ1-1): GAGVSQSPRYKVAKRGQDVALRCDPISGHVSLFWYQQALGQGPEFLTYFQNEAQLDKSGLPSDRFFAERPEGSVSTLKIQRTQQEDSAVYLCASSLWVSGGTEAFFGQGTRLTVV.

The sample holds a few counts of this clonotype. J is TRBJ2-3 and V is TRBV5-6, with 7 bases fitting TRBD1. The germline gives CDR1 SGHDT, CDR2 YYEEEE. This CDR3 is 13 amino acids long. V shed 0 bases and J 7 bases; nucleotides not matched to a gene: 2. CDR3 residues: CASSLGTGNTQYF. In DNA, the CDR3 is TGTGCCAGCAGCTTGGGGACAGGTAATACGCAGTATTTT.

The V call is TRBV2, the J call TRBJ1-1, with a possible D match to TRBD1 (5 bases). The CDR3 sequence is 13 residues long. Germline loops: CDR1 SNHLY, CDR2 FYNNEI. Deletions cut 1 base from V and 4 bases from J, with 7 bases between. The CDR3 protein is CASSEGGTTEAFF. DNA for the CDR3: TGTGCCAGCAGTGAAGGAGGGACCACTGAAGCTTTCTTT. Using reference TRBV2 and TRBJ1-1 for the parts outside the CDR3, the full variable domain is EPEVTQTPSHQVTQMGQEVILRCVPISNHLYFYWYRQILGQKVEFLVSFYNNEISEKSEIFDDQFSVERPDGSNFTLKIRSTKLEDSAMYFCASSEGGTTEAFFGQGTRLTVV.

This clonotype was counted between two and nine times. The genes are TRBV18 and TRBJ2-1, with no clear D. CDR3 length equals 11 residues. CDR1 and CDR2 (germline): KGHSH, LQKENI. V was shortened by 3 bases and J by 10 bases, with 7 bases between the two germline ends. DNA of the CDR3: TGTGCCAGCTCACCGTGGCCCGAGCAGTTCTTC. This translates into CASSPWPEQFF.

This chain uses TRBV4-2 with TRBJ2-1; 12 nucleotides align to TRBD2. This CDR3 comprises 16 residues. Germline-derived CDR1 and CDR2 are LGHNA and YNFKEQ. V was clipped by 2 bases and J by 6 bases; unmatched bases: 5. The CDR3 bases are TGTGCCAGCAGCCAACTGACTAGCGGGGGCTGCAATGAGCAGTTCTTC. Its translation is CASSQLTSGGCNEQFF.

Many counts were recorded for this clonotype. In DNA, the CDR3 is TGTGCCAGTAGTATAGGTGAAAAACTGTTTTTT. This translates into CASSIGEKLFF. This rearrangement joins TRBV19 to TRBJ1-4; D call uncertain. V shed 1 base and J shed 7 bases, with 1 base lying between them. The CDR3 length is 11 residues. CDR1 and CDR2 from the germline V gene are LNHDA and SQIVND (reference sequence).

There are a few counts of this clonotype. The V and J genes are TRBV7-3 and TRBJ2-1; 9 bases map to TRBD1. The J call may be in error: the DNA end matches TRBJ2-5 better. Germline values: CDR1 SGHTA, CDR2 FQGTGA. The length of the CDR3 is 15 residues. The CDR3 loop is CASSLGDRDLETQYF. In DNA form, the CDR3 reads TGTGCCAGCAGCTTAGGGGACAGGGATTTGGAGACCCAGTACTTC.

This clonotype was observed a handful of times. The V and J genes are TRBV7-6 and TRBJ2-3, with D maybe TRBD2 (6 bases). From germline, CDR1 is SGHVS and CDR2 FNYEAQ. The CDR3 sequence is 16 residues long. V lost 1 base and J lost 5, with 16 bases in between. DNA for the CDR3: TGTGCCAGCAGCTTAGTCGAAGGAGGGGCCGGAGATACGCAGTATTTT. This translates into CASSLVEGGAGDTQYF.

This chain joins TRBV6-5 and TRBJ2-3; 8 bases line up with TRBD1. This CDR3 spans 14 amino acids. Germline loops: CDR1 MNHEY, CDR2 SVGAGI. V gave up 6 bases and J gave up 1 base; unmatched junction bases: 3. Written as DNA, the CDR3 is TGTGCCAGCAGGGACAGGGTGGGCACAGATACGCAGTATTTT. Translated, it gives CASRDRVGTDTQYF.

This clonotype was seen only a few times. At one boundary the junction diverges from the germline segment, which might be a read error. The chain carries TRBV28 and TRBJ2-1, with a possible D match to TRBD1 (7 bases). The CDR3 loop spans 15 amino acids. Looked up from germline, CDR1 is MDHEN and CDR2 is SYDVKM. Here the CDR3 DNA reads TGTGACAGCAGTTCGGGGGACAGCCAACCCAATGAGCAGTTCTTC. It is translated as CDSSSGDSQPNEQFF.

The genes are TRBV5-1 and TRBJ2-2; 7 positions agree with TRBD2. The germline V gene encodes CDR1 SGHRS and CDR2 YFSETQ. J was trimmed by 5 bases and V by 0 bases; bases with no gene match: 7. CDR3 size: 16 residues. The chain's CDR3 is CASSLEALAPTGELFF. CDR3 DNA: TGCGCCAGCAGCTTGGAGGCACTAGCGCCGACCGGGGAGCTGTTTTTT.

The chain couples TRBV30 to TRBJ1-2; the D gene is possibly TRBD1 (5 bases). Germline V CDR1 and CDR2: GTSNPN, SVGIG (reference sequence). The CDR3 has 16 amino acids. Trimming shortened V by 7 bases and J by 9 bases, and 30 bases separated the two germline ends. CDR3 nucleotides: TGTGCCTCCCTTTTAGCCCTTCGCCGGCAGGGAGATCGCTACACCTTC. It specifies CASLLALRRQGDRYTF.

The chain joins TRBV14 to TRBJ1-2; D is possibly TRBD1 (6 bases). Trimming stripped 4 bases from V and 5 bases from J, with 14 bases between. CDR3 length equals 14 residues. CDR1 and CDR2 (germline): SGHDN, FVKESK. CDR3 coding DNA: TGTGCCAGCAGCCGAGTGGGGGGCGCGTATGGCTACACCTTC. Its translation is CASSRVGGAYGYTF.

This clonotype came up a few times. The rearrangement uses TRBV6-2 or TRBV6-3 and TRBJ2-3; 8 positions match TRBD1. CDR1 and CDR2 (germline): MNHEY, SVGEGT. CDR3 size: 15 residues. The trim removed 7 bases at V and 3 bases at J, leaving 9 bases unmatched. In DNA form, the CDR3 reads TGTGCCAGCAACCCGGACAGGGTACGGACAGATACGCAGTATTTT. It yields the protein CASNPDRVRTDTQYF.

This clonotype was detected only a few times. The chain is built from TRBV12-3 or TRBV12-4 and TRBJ2-5; the match to TRBD1 covers 7 bases. The CDR3 is made up of 12 amino acids. V shed 7 bases, J shed 6 bases, and the junction held 5 bases outside the gene matches. The CDR3 loop is CASTQTGKTQYF. As DNA, the CDR3 is TGTGCCAGCACCCAGACAGGGAAGACCCAGTACTTC.

There are a few counts of this clonotype. This chain joins TRBV20-1 and TRBJ1-2; D possibly corresponds to TRBD1 (6 bases). The CDR3 totals 13 residues. CDR1 and CDR2 (germline): DFQATT, SNEGSKA (reference sequence). CDR3 bases: TGCTCGACTGAGCGAGGGGGGAACTATGGCTACACCTTC. Amino acid sequence: CSTERGGNYGYTF.

This clonotype has a count of ten or more. V usage is TRBV9 and J usage is TRBJ2-1; D is unclear. Germline V gives CDR1 SGDLS, CDR2 YYNGEE. Trimming shortened V by 3 bases and J by 8 bases, and 15 bases separated the two germline ends. The CDR3 is made up of 14 amino acids. Written as DNA, the CDR3 is TGTGCCAGCAGCGGGGGATACCCCGCGGATGAGCAGTTCTTC. Encoded protein: CASSGGYPADEQFF.

This clonotype has just a few counts. The chain is built from TRBV2 and TRBJ2-5; 8 nucleotides agree with TRBD2. The J call may be wrong; the DNA end is better matched by TRBJ2-1. The CDR3 runs to 16 residues. Germline CDR1 is SNHLY and CDR2 is FYNNEI. The CDR3 DNA reads TGTGCCAGCAGTGTTGGCCCTAGAGTAGCGGGGAATGAGCAGTTCTTC. Amino acids: CASSVGPRVAGNEQFF.

This clonotype was picked up a small number of times. The V and J genes are TRBV24-1 and TRBJ2-2, with a weak D call TRBD1 (6 bases). The V end lost 8 bases, the J end lost 5 bases, and 17 bases lay between the germline ends. Germline V gene lookup returns CDR1 KGHDR and CDR2 SFDVKD. The CDR3 sequence is 15 residues long. In nucleotides, the CDR3 is TGTGCCACCATATTGTACAGGGAAGGAACCGGGGAGCTGTTTTTT. Its translation is CATILYREGTGELFF.

The chain links TRBV25-1 to TRBJ2-5, with 8 bases fitting TRBD1. This CDR3 contains 15 residues. The trim removed 1 base at V and 5 bases at J, leaving 6 bases unmatched. The germline CDR1 and CDR2 sequences are MGHDK and SYGVNS. CDR3 DNA: TGTGCCAGCAGTGAATGGAGGACAGGGATTGAGACCCAGTACTTC. Translating gives CASSEWRTGIETQYF.